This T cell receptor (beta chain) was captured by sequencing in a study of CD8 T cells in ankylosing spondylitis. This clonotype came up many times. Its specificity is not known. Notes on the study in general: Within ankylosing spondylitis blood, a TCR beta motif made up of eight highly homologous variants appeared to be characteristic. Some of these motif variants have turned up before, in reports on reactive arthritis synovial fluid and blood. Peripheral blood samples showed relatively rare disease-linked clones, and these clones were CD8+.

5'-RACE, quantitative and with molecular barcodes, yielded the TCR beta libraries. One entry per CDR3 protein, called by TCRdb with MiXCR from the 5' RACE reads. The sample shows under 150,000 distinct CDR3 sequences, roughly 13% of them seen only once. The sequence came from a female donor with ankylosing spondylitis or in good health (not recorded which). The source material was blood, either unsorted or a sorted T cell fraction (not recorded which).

This CDR3 is CASSSRQGGNNEQFF. In DNA form, the CDR3 reads TGCGCCAGCAGCTCCCGACAGGGGGGAAACAATGAGCAGTTCTTC. The genes are TRBV5-1 and TRBJ2-1; TRBD1 aligns across 9 bases. Germline V CDR1 and CDR2: SGHRS, YFSETQ. The CDR3 is 15 residues long. Germline trimming cut 3 bases from V and 5 bases from J; bases unmatched to any gene: 6.